Below are 8 T cell receptor beta chains sequenced from a single sample in a study of Graves' ophthalmopathy and Graves' hyperthyroidism. RNA transcripts were the template, and TCR beta CDR3 regions were amplified from them. Amplification began with first-round RT-PCR using HTBI primers, then second-round multiplex PCR was performed. TCRdb reprocessed the multiplex PCR reads via MiXCR and lists one record per CDR3 protein. Of hundreds of thousands of distinct CDR3 sequences listed, roughly 39% are singletons. Sequences were obtained from peripheral blood. These receptors originate from an adult man with Graves' ophthalmopathy.

This clonotype was counted at least ten times. The chain has TRBV9 and TRBJ1-3; D remains ambiguous. This CDR3 comprises 14 residues. CDR1 SGDLS and CDR2 YYNGEE come from the germline V gene. V was cut by 0 bases and J by 4 bases, with 8 bases left in between. The CDR3 DNA sequence: TGTGCCAGCAGCGTAGCCCCTAAGGGAAACACCATATATTTT. This translates into CASSVAPKGNTIYF. Together with reference TRBV9 and TRBJ1-3, the CDR3 gives the full variable domain: DSGVTQTPKHLITATGQRVTLRCSPRSGDLSVYWYQQSLDQGLQFLIQYYNGEERAKGNILERFSAQQFPDLHSELNLSSLELGDSALYFCASSVAPKGNTIYFGEGSWLTVV.

Concerning this clonotype: The junction differs from germline at one of its ends, possibly a read error. This sequence joins TRBV14 and TRBJ1-1; 10 positions match TRBD1. Germline loops: CDR1 SGHDN, CDR2 FVKESK. The CDR3 spans 14 residues. DNA for the CDR3: TGTGCCAGCAGCCAAGGGACAGGGGGAACTGAAGCTTCCTTT. Its protein product is CASSQGTGGTEASF.

V usage is TRBV6-5 and J usage is TRBJ1-2; D is ambiguous. Trimming shortened V by 0 bases and J by 8 bases, and 16 bases separated the two germline ends. Germline CDR1 is MNHEY and CDR2 is SVGAGI. The CDR3 extends over 15 amino acids. CDR3 sequence: CASSYSALADGGYTF. CDR3 in DNA: TGTGCCAGCAGTTACTCGGCCCTAGCCGACGGAGGCTACACCTTC.

This clonotype has at least ten counts. V usage is TRBV5-4 and J usage is TRBJ1-1; 7 nucleotides align to TRBD1. Germline V lookup: CDR1 SGHNT, CDR2 YYREEE (reference sequence). The CDR3 totals 15 residues. Trimming took 4 bases from V and 5 from J; bases not matched to a gene: 11. For the CDR3, the DNA is TGTGCCAGCAGCCTATCTACAGGGGTTCGTACTGAAGCTTTCTTT. This encodes CASSLSTGVRTEAFF.

The chain couples TRBV10-3 to TRBJ1-1; D possibly corresponds to TRBD1 (5 bases). The CDR3 contains 14 residues. V gave up 1 base and J gave up 7 bases, with 13 bases separating them. Germline V gene data show CDR1 as ENHRY and CDR2 as SYGVKD. CDR3 region: CAISEYGGSSEAFF. In DNA form, the CDR3 reads TGTGCCATCAGTGAGTATGGGGGGAGTAGTGAAGCTTTCTTT.

The chain has TRBV19 and TRBJ2-7; 9 bases line up with TRBD2. TRBJ2-1 explains the end of the DNA better; the J call may be wrong. This CDR3 spans 16 amino acids. Per germline, CDR1 LNHDA and CDR2 SQIVND (reference sequence). CDR3 sequence reads: CASSLVRGGALNEQFF. CDR3 bases: TGTGCCAGCAGCTTAGTCCGCGGGGGGGCGCTCAATGAGCAGTTCTTC.

The V call is TRBV14, the J call TRBJ2-2, with 7 bases fitting TRBD1. Per germline, CDR1 SGHDN and CDR2 FVKESK. There are 15 residues in the CDR3. The V gene end was trimmed by 4 bases and the J gene end by 0 bases; junction bases not matched to a gene: 2. CDR3 nucleotides: TGTGCCAGCAGCCGACAGGGAACGAACACCGGGGAGCTGTTTTTT. The encoded protein is CASSRQGTNTGELFF.

The chain recombines TRBV19 with TRBJ2-2; either TRBD1 or TRBD2 may supply D (5 bases each). Trimming took off 2 bases at V and 4 bases at J, with 14 bases between the two ends. The CDR3 loop spans 16 amino acids. CDR1 is LNHDA, CDR2 SQIVND, per germline (reference sequence). This chain's CDR3 is CASSIKGLGGTGELFF. The CDR3 region has the DNA TGTGCCAGTAGTATAAAGGGTCTTGGGGGCACCGGGGAGCTGTTTTTT.